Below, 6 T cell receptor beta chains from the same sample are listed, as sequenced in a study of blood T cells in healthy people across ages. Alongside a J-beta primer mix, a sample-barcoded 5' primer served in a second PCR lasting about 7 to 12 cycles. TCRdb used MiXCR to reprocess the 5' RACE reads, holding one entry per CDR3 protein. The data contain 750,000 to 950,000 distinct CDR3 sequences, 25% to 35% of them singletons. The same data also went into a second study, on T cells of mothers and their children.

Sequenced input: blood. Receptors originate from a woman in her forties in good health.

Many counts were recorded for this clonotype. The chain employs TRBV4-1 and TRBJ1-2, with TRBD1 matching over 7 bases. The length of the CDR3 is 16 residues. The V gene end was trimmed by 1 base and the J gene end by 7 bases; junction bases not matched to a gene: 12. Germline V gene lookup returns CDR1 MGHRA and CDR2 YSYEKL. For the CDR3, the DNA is TGCGCCAGCAGCCAAGGCCCCGAGGAGGGGGCGGGTGGCTACACCTTC. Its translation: CASSQGPEEGAGGYTF.

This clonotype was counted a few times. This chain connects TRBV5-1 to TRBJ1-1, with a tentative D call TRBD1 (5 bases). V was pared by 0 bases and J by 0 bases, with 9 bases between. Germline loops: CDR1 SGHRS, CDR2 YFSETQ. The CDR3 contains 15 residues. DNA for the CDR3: TGCGCCAGCAGCTTGGCCCAGGGTATGAACACTGAAGCTTTCTTT. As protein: CASSLAQGMNTEAFF.

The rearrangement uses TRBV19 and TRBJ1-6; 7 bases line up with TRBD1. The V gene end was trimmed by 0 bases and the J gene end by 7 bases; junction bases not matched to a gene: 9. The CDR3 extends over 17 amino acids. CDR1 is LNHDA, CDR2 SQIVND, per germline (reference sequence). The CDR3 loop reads CASSIELPGQYNSPLHF. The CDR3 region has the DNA TGTGCCAGTAGTATAGAACTGCCGGGACAGTACAATTCACCCCTCCACTTT.

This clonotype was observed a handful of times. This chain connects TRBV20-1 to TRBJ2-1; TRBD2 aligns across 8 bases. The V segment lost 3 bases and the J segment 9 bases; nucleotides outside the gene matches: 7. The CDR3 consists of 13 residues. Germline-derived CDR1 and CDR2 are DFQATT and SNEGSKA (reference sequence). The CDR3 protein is CSASPGGRGEQFF. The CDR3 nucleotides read TGCAGTGCTAGCCCGGGAGGGCGAGGTGAGCAGTTCTTC.

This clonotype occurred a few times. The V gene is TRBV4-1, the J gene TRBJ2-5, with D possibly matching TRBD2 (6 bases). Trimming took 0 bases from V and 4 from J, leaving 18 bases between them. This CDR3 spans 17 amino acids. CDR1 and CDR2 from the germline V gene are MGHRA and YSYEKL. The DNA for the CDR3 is TGCGCCAGCAGCCAAGATACAAGGAGGGGAAATGGAGAGACCCAGTACTTC. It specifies CASSQDTRRGNGETQYF.

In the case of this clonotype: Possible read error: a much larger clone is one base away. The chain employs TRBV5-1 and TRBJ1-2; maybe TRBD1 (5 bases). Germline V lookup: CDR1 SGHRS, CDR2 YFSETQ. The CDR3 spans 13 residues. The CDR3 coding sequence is TGCGCCAGCAGCTTCAGGGTCGGCTATGGCTGCACCTTC. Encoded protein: CASSFRVGYGCTF.